The clone carrying this T cell receptor beta chain occurred many times. This sample is part of a study of T-cell memory formation after mild COVID-19. Trimming pared 0 bases from V and 5 bases from J, leaving 7 bases between. Germline CDR1 reads ENHRY; CDR2 reads SYGVKD. There are 13 residues in the CDR3. TCRdb reanalysed the 5' RACE reads using MiXCR and keeps one entry per CDR3 protein. Of under 300,000 distinct CDR3 sequences listed, 9.4% were seen once; the top ten hold around a fifth. What was sequenced was PBMCs or a T cell subset sorted from them (not recorded which). This receptor was identified in a man aged 18 to 29 who had mild COVID-19 (a few samples of this study predate the infection). Cell type and time point are not known. The V and J genes are TRBV10-3 and TRBJ2-5; D gene ambiguous. The CDR3 DNA reads TGTGCCATCAGTGAGTCGAATGGGGAGACCCAGTACTTC. Amino acid sequence: CAISESNGETQYF.